This record covers a single T cell receptor (beta chain). This record belongs to a study of PD-L1 blockade in urothelial cancer. About the research overall: Typically, measured as a median, blood samples had 140,000 or so T cells.

CDR3 length: 14 residues. Trimming took off 6 bases at V and 4 bases at J, with 10 bases between the two ends. Germline V gives CDR1 LNHDA, CDR2 SQIVND (reference sequence). Noted time point: pretreatment peripheral blood. The diagnosis in patients was locally advanced or metastatic urothelial carcinoma. This table comes from immunoSEQ multiplex PCR, and its TCRdb copy is limited to in-frame clones, with some not included. The data show fewer than 40,000 clones, just over 90% seen once. This receptor was identified in a woman aged 55 to 70 with urothelial cancer. The sample was PBMCs, taken around atezolizumab (anti-PD-L1) treatment. The J gene is TRBJ2-6, the V gene TRBV19; possibly TRBD2 for D (5 bases). The DNA for the CDR3 is TGTGCCAGTAGGGAGGTTCCCGGGGCCAACGTCCTGACTTTC. Encoded protein: CASREVPGANVLTF.